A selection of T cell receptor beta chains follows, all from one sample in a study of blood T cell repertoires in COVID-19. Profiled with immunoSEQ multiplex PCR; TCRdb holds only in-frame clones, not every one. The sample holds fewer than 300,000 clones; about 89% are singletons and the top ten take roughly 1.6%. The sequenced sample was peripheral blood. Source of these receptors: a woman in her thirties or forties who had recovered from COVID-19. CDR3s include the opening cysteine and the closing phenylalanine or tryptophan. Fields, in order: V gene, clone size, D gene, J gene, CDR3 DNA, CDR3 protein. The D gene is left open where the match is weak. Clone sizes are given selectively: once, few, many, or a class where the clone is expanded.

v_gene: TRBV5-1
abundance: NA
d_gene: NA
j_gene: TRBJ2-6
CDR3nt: TGCGCCAGCAGCCCCCAGGCTGGGGCCAACGTCCTGACTTTC
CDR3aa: CASSPQAGANVLTF

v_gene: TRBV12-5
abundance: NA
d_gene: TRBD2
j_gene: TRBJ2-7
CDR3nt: TGTGCTAGTGGAATCCCGGGACTACAGTACTTC
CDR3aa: CASGIPGLQYF

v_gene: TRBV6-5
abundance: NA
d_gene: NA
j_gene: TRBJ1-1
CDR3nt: TGTGCCAGCAGTTACGTAAAAAACACTGAAGCTTTCTTT
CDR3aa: CASSYVKNTEAFF

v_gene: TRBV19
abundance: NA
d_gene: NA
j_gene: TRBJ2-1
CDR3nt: TGTGCCAGTAGCCTGACCAGGGTGCGCGATGAGCAGTTCTTC
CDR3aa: CASSLTRVRDEQFF

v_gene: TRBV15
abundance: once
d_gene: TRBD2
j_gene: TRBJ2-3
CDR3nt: TGTGCCACCAGCGGACCTACTCGCGGGGGGCCTCCCCCGCAGTATTTT
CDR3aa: CATSGPTRGGPPPQYF

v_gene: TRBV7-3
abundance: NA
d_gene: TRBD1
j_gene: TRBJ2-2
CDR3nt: TGTGCCAGCAGCAGGCAGGGGGATACCGGGGAGCTGTTTTTT
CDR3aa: CASSRQGDTGELFF

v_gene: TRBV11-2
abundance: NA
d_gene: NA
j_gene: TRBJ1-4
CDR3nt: TGTGCCAGCAGCTCTGGGTACAGGCGTCAGGAAAAACTGTTTTTT
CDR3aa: CASSSGYRRQEKLFF

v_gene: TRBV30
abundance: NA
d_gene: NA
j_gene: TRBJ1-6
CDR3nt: TGTGCCTGCCCGCTGGATGGCCAGGGGCTCTATAATTCACCCCTCCACTTT
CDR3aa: CACPLDGQGLYNSPLHF

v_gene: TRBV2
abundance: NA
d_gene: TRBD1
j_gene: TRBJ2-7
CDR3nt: TGTGCCAGCAGTGACCAGGGGGATACCTACGAGCAGTACTTC
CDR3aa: CASSDQGDTYEQYF

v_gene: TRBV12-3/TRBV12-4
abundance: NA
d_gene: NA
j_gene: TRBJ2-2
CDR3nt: TGTGCCAGCAGTCTCAGCAGGGCCGGGGAGCTGTTTTTT
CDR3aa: CASSLSRAGELFF

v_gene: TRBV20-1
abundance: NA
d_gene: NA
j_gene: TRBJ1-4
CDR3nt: TGCAGTGCTAGTAATCCCTCCTTGAGGGAAAAACTGTTTTTT
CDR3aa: CSASNPSLREKLFF

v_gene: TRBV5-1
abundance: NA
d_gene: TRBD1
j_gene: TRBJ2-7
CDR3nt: TGCGCCAGCAGCCGGACAGGGTTCGACGAGCAGTACTTC
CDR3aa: CASSRTGFDEQYF

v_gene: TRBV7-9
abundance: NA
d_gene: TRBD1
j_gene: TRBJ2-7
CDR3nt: TGTGCCAGCAGCCCCCAGGGGGCAGAGCAGTACTTC
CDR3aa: CASSPQGAEQYF

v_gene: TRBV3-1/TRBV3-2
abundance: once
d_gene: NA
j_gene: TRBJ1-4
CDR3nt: TGTGCCAGCAGCCAAACAGCGGTCGGAGATGAAAAACTGTTTTTT
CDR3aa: CASSQTAVGDEKLFF

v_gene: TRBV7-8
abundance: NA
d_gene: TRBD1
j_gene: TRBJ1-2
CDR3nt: TGTGCCAGCAGCTTATTACAGGGGAATGATGGCTACACCTTC
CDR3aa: CASSLLQGNDGYTF

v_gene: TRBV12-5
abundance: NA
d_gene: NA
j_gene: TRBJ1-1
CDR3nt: TGTGCTAGTGGTACGAACTTTTTAGTCACTGAAGCTTTCTTT
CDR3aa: CASGTNFLVTEAFF

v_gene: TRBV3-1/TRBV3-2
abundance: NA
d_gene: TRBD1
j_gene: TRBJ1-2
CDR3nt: TGTGCCAGCAGCCGAGGGACAGGGGAAGGCTACACCTTC
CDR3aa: CASSRGTGEGYTF

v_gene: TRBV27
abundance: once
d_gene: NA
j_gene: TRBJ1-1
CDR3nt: TGTGCCAGCAGCCCATTTACTGGACAGCTGTTTGCTGAAGCTTTCTTT
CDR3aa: CASSPFTGQLFAEAFF

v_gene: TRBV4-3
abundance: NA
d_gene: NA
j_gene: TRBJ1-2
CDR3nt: TGCGCCAGCAGCCACTCCCAAAAAGGAGGGGAAGGCTATGGCTACACCTTC
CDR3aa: CASSHSQKGGEGYGYTF

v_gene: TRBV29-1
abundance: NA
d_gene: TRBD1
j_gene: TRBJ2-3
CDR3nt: TGCAGCGTTGAAGGGGGACAGGGGGCAGATACGCAGTATTTT
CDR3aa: CSVEGGQGADTQYF

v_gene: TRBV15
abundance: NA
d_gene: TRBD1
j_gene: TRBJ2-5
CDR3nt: TGTGCCACCAGCAGAGAGGACAGGGGTGTGGAGACCCAGTACTTC
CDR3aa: CATSREDRGVETQYF

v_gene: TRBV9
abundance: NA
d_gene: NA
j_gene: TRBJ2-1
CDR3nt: TGTGCCAGCAGCGTAGAAGCGGGTAGGGGCCAGGTTGAGCAGTTCTTC
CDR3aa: CASSVEAGRGQVEQFF

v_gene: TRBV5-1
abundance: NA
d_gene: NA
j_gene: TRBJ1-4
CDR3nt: TGCGCCAGCAGCTTTTTCTTCGGGGCAGCGGAGGGTAATGAAAAACTGTTTTTT
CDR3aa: CASSFFFGAAEGNEKLFF

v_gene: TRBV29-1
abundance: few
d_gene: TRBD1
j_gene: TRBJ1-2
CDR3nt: TGCAGCGTGGCGGGACAGGGCTATGGCTACACCTTC
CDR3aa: CSVAGQGYGYTF

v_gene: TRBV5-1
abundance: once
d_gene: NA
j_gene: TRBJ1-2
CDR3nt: TGCGCCAGCAGACTCCGGGACTTTTTAGGCTACACCTTC
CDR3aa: CASRLRDFLGYTF

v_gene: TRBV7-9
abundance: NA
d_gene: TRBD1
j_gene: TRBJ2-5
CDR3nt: TGTGCCAGCAGCTTAGCAGGGGGCAGGGAGACCCAGTACTTC
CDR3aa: CASSLAGGRETQYF

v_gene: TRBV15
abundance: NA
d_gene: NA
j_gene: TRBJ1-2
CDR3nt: TGTGCCACCAGCAGAGATAACAGGCCTGACTTCTATGGCTACACCTTC
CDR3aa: CATSRDNRPDFYGYTF

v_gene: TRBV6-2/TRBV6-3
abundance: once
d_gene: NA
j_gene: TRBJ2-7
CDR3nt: TGTGCCAGCAGTTATCCCCCAAACGAGCAGTACTTC
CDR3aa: CASSYPPNEQYF

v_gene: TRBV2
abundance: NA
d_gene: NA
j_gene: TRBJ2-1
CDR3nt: TGTGCCAGCAGCCCTTGGACAGTCTACAATGAGCAGTTCTTC
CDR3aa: CASSPWTVYNEQFF

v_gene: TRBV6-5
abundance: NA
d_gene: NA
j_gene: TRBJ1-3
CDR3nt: TGTGCCAGCCGGGGGGACGCTGGAAACACCATATATTTT
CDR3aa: CASRGDAGNTIYF

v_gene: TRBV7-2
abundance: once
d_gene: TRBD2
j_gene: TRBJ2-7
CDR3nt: TGTGCCAGCAGCCCAGTTAGCGGGGGGGACGGATTCAACGAGCAGTACTTC
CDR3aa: CASSPVSGGDGFNEQYF

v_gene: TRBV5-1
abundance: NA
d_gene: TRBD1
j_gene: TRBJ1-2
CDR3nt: TGCGCCAGCAGCTCCTCGACAGGGCCAAACTATGGCTACACCTTC
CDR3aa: CASSSSTGPNYGYTF

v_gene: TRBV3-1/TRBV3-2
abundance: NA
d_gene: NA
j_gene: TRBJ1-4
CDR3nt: TGTGCCAGCAGCTTCGACACAGGCGTCTCTAGGGAAAAACTGTTTTTT
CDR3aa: CASSFDTGVSREKLFF

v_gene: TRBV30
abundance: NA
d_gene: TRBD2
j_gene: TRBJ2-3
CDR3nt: TGTGCCTGGAGTCCCCGACTAGCGGGGAGCACAGATACGCAGTATTTT
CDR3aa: CAWSPRLAGSTDTQYF

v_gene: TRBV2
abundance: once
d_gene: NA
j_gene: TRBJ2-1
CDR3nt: TGTGCCAGCAGTGATGGGCAGGGCAATGAGCAGTTCTTC
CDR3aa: CASSDGQGNEQFF

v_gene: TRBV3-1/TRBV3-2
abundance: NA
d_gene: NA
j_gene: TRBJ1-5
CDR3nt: TGTGCCAGCAGCCGACACCTTAGCAATCAGCCCCAGCATTTT
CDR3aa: CASSRHLSNQPQHF

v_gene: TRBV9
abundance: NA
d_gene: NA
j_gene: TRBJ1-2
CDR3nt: TGTGCCAGCAGCGTAGGTGGGGGCCACTCCATCTATGGCTACACCTTC
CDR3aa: CASSVGGGHSIYGYTF

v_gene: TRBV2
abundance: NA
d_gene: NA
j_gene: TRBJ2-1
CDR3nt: TGTGCCAGCAGTGAGCAGGGGTTAGCCTTAGTGGATGAGCAGTTCTTC
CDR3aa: CASSEQGLALVDEQFF

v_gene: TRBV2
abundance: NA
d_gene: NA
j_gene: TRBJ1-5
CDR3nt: TGTGCCAGCAGTGACCGCGGGTATCAGCCCCAGCATTTT
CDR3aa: CASSDRGYQPQHF

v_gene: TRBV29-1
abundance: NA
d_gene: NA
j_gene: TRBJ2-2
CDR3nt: TGCAGCGGTGCCCCGGGACAGAACACCGGGGAGCTGTTTTTT
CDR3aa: CSGAPGQNTGELFF

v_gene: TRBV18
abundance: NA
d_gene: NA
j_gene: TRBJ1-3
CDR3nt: TGTGCCAGCTCACCATCCCAGGGCGCCGGAAACACCATATATTTT
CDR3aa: CASSPSQGAGNTIYF

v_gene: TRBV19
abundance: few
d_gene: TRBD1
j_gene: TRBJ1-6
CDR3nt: TGTGCCAGTAGTAGTTCCGGGACAGGGTTGGAAAATTCACCCCTCCACTTT
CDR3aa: CASSSSGTGLENSPLHF

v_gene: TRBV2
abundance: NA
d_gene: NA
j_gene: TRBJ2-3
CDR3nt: TGTGCCACCGGGGTTAGCACAGATACGCAGTATTTT
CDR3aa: CATGVSTDTQYF

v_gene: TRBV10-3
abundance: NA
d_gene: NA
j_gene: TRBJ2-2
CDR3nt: TGTGCCATCAGTGAGGGCAGGGGGAACACCGGGGAGCTGTTTTTT
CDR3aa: CAISEGRGNTGELFF

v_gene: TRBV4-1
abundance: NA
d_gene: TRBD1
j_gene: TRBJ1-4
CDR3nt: TGCGCCAGCAGCCAATTCAGGCAGGGGGATGAAAAACTGTTTTTT
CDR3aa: CASSQFRQGDEKLFF

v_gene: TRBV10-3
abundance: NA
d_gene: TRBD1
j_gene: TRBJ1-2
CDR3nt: TGTGCCATCTCGGGTGTGGTCAGGGGGTACTATGGCTACACCTTC
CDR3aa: CAISGVVRGYYGYTF

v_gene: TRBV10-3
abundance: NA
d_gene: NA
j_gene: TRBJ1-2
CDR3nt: TGTGCCATCAGTGAGCGGTCCGGGAGCTATGGCTACACCTTC
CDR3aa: CAISERSGSYGYTF

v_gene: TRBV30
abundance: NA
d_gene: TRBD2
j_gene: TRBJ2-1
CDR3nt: TGTGCCTGGAGCAAAGGGAGCGGGGGGGCCTACAATGAGCAGTTCTTC
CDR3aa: CAWSKGSGGAYNEQFF

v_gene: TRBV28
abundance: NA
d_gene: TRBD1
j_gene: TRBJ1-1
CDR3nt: TGTGCCAGCAGGCAACAGGGGAAAGGGACTGAAGCTTTCTTT
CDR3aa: CASRQQGKGTEAFF

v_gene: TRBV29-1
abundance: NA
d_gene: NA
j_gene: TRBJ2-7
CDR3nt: TGCAGCGCTCGGAGGGGGCGCGCCTACGAGCAGTACTTC
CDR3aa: CSARRGRAYEQYF

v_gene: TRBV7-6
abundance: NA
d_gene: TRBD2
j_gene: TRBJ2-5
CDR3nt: TGTGCCAGCAGCACAGGAGGCACTAGCGGGGGGTGGGAGACCCAGTACTTC
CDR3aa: CASSTGGTSGGWETQYF

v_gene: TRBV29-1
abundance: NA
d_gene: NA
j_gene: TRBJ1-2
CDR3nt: TGCAGCGTCGGGACATTGGGTAACTATGGCTACACCTTC
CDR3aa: CSVGTLGNYGYTF

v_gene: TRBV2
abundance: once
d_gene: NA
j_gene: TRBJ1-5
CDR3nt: TGTGCCAGCAGTTTTTCAGGGGATTCGGGCAATCAGCCCCAGCATTTT
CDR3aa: CASSFSGDSGNQPQHF

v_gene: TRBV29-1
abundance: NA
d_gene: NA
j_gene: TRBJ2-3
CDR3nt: TGCAGCGTTGAAGAACTAGCATACGACACAGATACGCAGTATTTT
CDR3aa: CSVEELAYDTDTQYF

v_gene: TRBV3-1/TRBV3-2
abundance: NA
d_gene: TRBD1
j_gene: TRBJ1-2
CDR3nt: TGTGCCAGCAGCCACTACGACAGGGAGGCTAACTATGGCTACACCTTC
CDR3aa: CASSHYDREANYGYTF

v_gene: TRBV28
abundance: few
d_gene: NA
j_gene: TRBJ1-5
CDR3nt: TGTGCCAGCAGTTTATGGGAATTGCGGGCCCAGCCCCAGCATTTT
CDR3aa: CASSLWELRAQPQHF

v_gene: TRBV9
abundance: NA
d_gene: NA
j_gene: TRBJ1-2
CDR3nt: TGTGCCAGCAGCATACAAGACAAAAGGCGGGGCTCGCGGGCCTTC
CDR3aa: CASSIQDKRRGSRAF

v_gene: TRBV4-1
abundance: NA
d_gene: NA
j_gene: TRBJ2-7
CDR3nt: TGCGCCAGCCGGGCGGGGCTCCTCCGTGGCGAGCAGTACTTC
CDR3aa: CASRAGLLRGEQYF

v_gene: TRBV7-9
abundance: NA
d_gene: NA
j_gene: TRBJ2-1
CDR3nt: TGTGCCAGCAGCCAAATCAGGGGACCCAAGGTGCGGTTCTTC
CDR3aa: CASSQIRGPKVRFF

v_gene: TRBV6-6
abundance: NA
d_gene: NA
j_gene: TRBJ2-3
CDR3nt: TGTGCCAGCAGTTACCCCACGGGGAGCACAGATACGCAGTATTTT
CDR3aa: CASSYPTGSTDTQYF